These T cell receptor beta chains were read from a single sample in a study of T-cell memory formation after mild COVID-19. One entry per CDR3 protein, called by TCRdb with MiXCR from the 5' RACE reads. There are about 7,400 distinct CDR3 sequences in the sample; approximately 33% occur only once, and 45% to 70% lies in the top ten. The sample comprised PBMCs or a T cell subset sorted from them (not recorded which). The receptors shown here come from an adult woman who had mild COVID-19 (a few samples of this study predate the infection). Cell type and time point are not known. Both conserved end residues are part of each CDR3.

cdr3_length v_call cdr3_aa
13 TRBV20-1 CSASQGDRGEQYF
14 TRBV7-2 CASSERFGLNIQYF
13 TRBV6-4 CASRTGARETQYF
14 TRBV5-5 CASSFNRGEYGYTF
14 TRBV12-3/TRBV12-4 CASSFRGGTDTQYF
17 TRBV12-3/TRBV12-4 CASTSGVGGPNTGELFF
17 TRBV27 CASSRGQWSSYNSPLHF
14 TRBV29-1 CSLATGDHRDTQYF
15 TRBV5-1 CASSWDTGQEETQYF
12 TRBV7-9 CASSLSRDEQYF
15 TRBV7-9 CASTLGTSGRHTQYF
15 TRBV29-1 CSVEPGLAGADTQYF
13 TRBV5-1 CASSLDLQGTQYF
13 TRBV7-9 CASSLPAGLEAFF
13 TRBV29-1 CSVGGRRTGELFF
13 TRBV7-9 CATEEGPNTEAFF
16 TRBV20-1 CSARDSHRGRNQPQHF
19 TRBV4-1 CASSQDMTVPSTGANVLTF
15 TRBV12-3/TRBV12-4 CASSRQQGGFHEQYF
15 TRBV11-1 CASSLPRGLGDTQYF
15 TRBV7-8 CASSLYREIWNEQFF
14 TRBV7-6 CASSSRTLDTEAFF
14 TRBV7-3 CASSPLGGYNEQFF
17 TRBV4-1 CASSQDRLAGASYEQYF
14 TRBV10-3 CAISEPFDNSPLHF
12 TRBV11-3 CASSLDQRAQYF
18 TRBV7-2 CASRPGLAFPNIYNEQFF
18 TRBV7-2 CASSSGLAGGPPYNEQFF
15 TRBV7-6 CASSPEGQGVHEQYF
13 TRBV18 CASSPGQDYEQYF
15 TRBV5-5 CASSFWTGTYNEQFF
14 TRBV29-1 CSVGNSGRTDTQYF
15 TRBV9 CASSVAGEGRDEQYF
13 TRBV12-3/TRBV12-4 CASITSVTDTQYF
14 TRBV7-3 CASSPPETPYEQYF
15 TRBV10-3 CASIIGQGYTDTQYF
17 TRBV12-3/TRBV12-4 CASRLLEGLAGRDIQYF
14 TRBV4-1 CASSQVVGVGGYTF
14 TRBV2 CASSYEMVFYGYTF
15 TRBV12-3/TRBV12-4 CASSTLLGIAYEQYF
19 TRBV11-2 CASSFQIGRTSGRDNEQFF
15 TRBV7-2 CASCLPGQGNNEQFF
14 TRBV5-6 CASSLEKVNTEAFF
16 TRBV27 CASSPGTSGFYNEQFF
14 TRBV7-2 CASSFVAGTDTQYF
14 TRBV11-3 CASSLRGPNYEQYF
13 TRBV24-1 CATSDLSSTEQFF
15 TRBV5-1 CASSVLAGGHNEQFF
14 TRBV6-2/TRBV6-3 CASSYPDTYNEQFF
13 TRBV7-6 CASSPLGQGTQYF
13 TRBV20-1 CSASVRGTDTQYF
14 TRBV29-1 CSVEDTSGSDEQYF
13 TRBV13 CASRMDRSTEAFF
16 TRBV5-1 CASSFHLQGAPYEQYF